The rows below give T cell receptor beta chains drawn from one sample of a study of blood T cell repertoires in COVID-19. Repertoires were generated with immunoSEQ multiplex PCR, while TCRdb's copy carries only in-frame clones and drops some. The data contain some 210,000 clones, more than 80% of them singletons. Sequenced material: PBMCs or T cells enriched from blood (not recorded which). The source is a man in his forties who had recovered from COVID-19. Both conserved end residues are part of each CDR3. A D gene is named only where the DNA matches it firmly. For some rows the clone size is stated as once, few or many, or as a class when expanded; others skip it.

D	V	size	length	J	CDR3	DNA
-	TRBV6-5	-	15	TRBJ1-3	CASSTATIPRNTIYF	TGTGCCAGCAGTACCGCGACAATTCCAAGAAACACCATATATTTT
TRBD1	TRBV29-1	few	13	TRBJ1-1	CSVEDRANTEAFF	TGCAGCGTTGAGGACAGGGCGAACACTGAAGCTTTCTTT
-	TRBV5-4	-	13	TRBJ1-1	CASSPTWNTEAFF	TGTGCCAGCAGCCCTACCTGGAACACTGAAGCTTTCTTT
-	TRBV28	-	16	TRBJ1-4	CASSLGTGATNEKLFF	TGTGCCAGCAGTTTGGGCACAGGTGCAACTAATGAAAAACTGTTTTTT
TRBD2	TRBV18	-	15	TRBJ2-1	CASSPRGTSGNEQFF	TGTGCCAGCTCACCAAGGGGGACTAGCGGAAATGAGCAGTTCTTC
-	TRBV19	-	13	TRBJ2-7	CASSISGNNEQYF	TGTGCCAGTAGTATTTCAGGGAATAACGAGCAGTACTTC
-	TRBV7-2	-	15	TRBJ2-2	CASSLGTVRTGELFF	TGTGCCAGCAGCTTAGGGACAGTTAGAACCGGGGAGCTGTTTTTT
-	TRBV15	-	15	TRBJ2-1	CATSSGRQTYNEQFF	TGTGCCACCAGCAGCGGGAGACAGACCTACAATGAGCAGTTCTTC
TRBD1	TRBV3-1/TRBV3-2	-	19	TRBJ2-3	CASSQGRFRDRRTTDTQYF	TGTGCCAGCAGCCAAGGTCGATTCCGGGACAGGCGCACTACAGATACGCAGTATTTT
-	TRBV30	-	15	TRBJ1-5	CAWSEGRGENQPQHF	TGTGCCTGGAGTGAAGGGAGGGGGGAAAATCAGCCCCAGCATTTT
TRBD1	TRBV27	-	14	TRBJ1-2	CASSSGDRGTGYTF	TGTGCCAGCAGTTCCGGGGACAGGGGAACTGGCTACACCTTC
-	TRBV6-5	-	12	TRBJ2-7	CASSSTSWEQYF	TGTGCCAGCAGTTCGACATCCTGGGAGCAGTACTTC
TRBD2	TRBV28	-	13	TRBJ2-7	CASTPGGSYEQYF	TGTGCCAGCACCCCCGGGGGGTCCTACGAGCAGTACTTC
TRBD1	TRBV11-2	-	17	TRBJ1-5	CASSKLGTGYSNQPQHF	TGTGCCAGCAGCAAACTAGGGACAGGGTATAGCAATCAGCCCCAGCATTTT
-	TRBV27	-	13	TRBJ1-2	CASSLAGSKGYTF	TGTGCCAGCAGTTTAGCAGGGTCTAAAGGCTACACCTTC
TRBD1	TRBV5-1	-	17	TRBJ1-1	CASSDKNPGQVNTEAFF	TGCGCCAGCAGCGATAAGAACCCGGGACAGGTGAACACTGAAGCTTTCTTT
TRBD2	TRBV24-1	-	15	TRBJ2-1	CATSHSGGSHNEQFF	TGTGCCACCAGCCATTCTGGCGGGAGCCACAATGAGCAGTTCTTC
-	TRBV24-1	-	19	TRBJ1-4	CATLTPRLPYGRKNEKLFF	TGTGCCACCCTCACACCCAGGTTGCCCTATGGGCGCAAAAATGAAAAACTGTTTTTT